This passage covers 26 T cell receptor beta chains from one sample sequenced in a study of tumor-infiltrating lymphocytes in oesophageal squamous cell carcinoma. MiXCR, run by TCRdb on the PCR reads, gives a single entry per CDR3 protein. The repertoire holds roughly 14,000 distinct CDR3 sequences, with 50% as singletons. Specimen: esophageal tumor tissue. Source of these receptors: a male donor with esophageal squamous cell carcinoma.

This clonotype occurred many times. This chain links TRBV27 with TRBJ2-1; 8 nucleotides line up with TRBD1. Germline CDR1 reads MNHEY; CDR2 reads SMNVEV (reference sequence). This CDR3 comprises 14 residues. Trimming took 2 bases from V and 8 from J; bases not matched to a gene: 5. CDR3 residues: CASSLGQGLDEQFF. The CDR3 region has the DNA TGTGCCAGCAGTTTAGGACAGGGTCTCGATGAGCAGTTCTTC.

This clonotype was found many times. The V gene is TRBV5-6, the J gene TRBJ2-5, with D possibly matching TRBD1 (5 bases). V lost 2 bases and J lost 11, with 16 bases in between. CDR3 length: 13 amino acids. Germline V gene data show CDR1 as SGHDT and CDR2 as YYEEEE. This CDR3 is CASSFASRDTQYF. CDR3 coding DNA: TGTGCCAGCAGCTTTGCTTCCAGGGATACGCAGTACTTC.

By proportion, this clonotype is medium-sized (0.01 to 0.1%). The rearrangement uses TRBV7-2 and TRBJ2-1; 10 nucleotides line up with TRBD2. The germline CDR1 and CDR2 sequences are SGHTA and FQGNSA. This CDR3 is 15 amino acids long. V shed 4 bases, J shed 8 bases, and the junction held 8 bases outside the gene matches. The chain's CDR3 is CASSYVGLAGDEQFF. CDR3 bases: TGTGCCAGCAGCTACGTAGGGCTAGCGGGGGATGAGCAGTTCTTC.

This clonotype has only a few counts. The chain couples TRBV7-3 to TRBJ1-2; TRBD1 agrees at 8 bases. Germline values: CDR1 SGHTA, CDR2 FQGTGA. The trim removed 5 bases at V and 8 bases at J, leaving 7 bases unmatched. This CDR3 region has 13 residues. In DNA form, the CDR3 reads TGTGCCAGCAGCCCGGGACAGGCTAAGGGCTACACCTTC. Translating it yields CASSPGQAKGYTF.

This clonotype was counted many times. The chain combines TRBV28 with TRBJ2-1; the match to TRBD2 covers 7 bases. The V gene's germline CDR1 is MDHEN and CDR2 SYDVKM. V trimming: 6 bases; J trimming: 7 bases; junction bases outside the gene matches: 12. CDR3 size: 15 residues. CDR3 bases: TGTGCCAGCAGAAAACTCGGTGGCGGGGGTAATGAGCAGTTCTTC. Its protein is CASRKLGGGGNEQFF.

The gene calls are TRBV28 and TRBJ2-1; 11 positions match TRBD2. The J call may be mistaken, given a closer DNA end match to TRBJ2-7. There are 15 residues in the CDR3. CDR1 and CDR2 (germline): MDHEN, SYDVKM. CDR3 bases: TGTGCCAGCAGTCGACCTAGCGGGGGGTTGGACGAGCAGTACTTC. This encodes CASSRPSGGLDEQYF.

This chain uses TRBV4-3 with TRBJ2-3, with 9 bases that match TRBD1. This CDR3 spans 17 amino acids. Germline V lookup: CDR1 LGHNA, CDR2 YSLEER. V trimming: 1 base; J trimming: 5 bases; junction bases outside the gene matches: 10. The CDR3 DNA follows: TGCGCCAGCAGCCAAGTAACGGGACAGGGTTTGGGAGATACGCAGTATTTT. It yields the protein CASSQVTGQGLGDTQYF.

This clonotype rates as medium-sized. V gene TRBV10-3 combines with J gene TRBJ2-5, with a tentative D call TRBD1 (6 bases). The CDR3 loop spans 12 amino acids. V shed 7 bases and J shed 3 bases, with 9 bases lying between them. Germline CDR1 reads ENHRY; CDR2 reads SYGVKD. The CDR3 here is CAIKDSKETQYF. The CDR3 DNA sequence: TGTGCCATCAAGGACAGTAAAGAGACCCAGTACTTC.

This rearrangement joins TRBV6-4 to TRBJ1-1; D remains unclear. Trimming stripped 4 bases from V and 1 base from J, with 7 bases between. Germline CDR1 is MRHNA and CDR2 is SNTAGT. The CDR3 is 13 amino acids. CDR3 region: CASSARRNTEAFF. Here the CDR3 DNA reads TGTGCCAGCAGTGCGCGAAGGAACACTGAAGCTTTCTTT.

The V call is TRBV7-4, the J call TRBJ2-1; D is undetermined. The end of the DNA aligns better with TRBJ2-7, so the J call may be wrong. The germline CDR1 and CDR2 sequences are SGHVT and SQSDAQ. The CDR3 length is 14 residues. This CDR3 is CASSAATDTYEQYF. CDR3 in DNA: TGTGCCAGCAGCGCGGCTACAGATACCTACGAGCAGTACTTC.

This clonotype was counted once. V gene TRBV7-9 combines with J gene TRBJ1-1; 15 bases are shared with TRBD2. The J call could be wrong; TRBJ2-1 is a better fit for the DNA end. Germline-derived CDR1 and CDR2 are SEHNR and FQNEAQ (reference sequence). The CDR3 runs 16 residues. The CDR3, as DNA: TGTGCCAGCAGCCCAGGACTAGCGGGAGGGCCGAATGAGCAGTTCTTC. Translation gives CASSPGLAGGPNEQFF.

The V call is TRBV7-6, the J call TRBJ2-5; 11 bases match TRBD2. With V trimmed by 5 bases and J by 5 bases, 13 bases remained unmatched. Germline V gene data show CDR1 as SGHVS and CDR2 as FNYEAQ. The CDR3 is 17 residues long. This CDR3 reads CASSETSGTEGRETQYF. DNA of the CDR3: TGTGCCAGCAGCGAGACTAGCGGGACAGAGGGGCGGGAGACCCAGTACTTC. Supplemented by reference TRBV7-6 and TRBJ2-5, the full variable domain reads GAGVSQSPRYKVTKRGQDVALRCDPISGHVSLYWYRQALGQGPEFLTYFNYEAQQDKSGLPNDRFSAERPEGSISTLTIQRTEQRDSAMYRCASSETSGTEGRETQYFGPGTRLLVL.

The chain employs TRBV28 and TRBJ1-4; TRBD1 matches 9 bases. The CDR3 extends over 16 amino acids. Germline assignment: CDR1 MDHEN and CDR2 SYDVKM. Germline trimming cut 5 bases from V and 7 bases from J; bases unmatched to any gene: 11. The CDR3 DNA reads TGTGCCAGCAGTACCCCCACAGGGGGCATAGTTGAAAAACTGTTTTTT. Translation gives CASSTPTGGIVEKLFF.

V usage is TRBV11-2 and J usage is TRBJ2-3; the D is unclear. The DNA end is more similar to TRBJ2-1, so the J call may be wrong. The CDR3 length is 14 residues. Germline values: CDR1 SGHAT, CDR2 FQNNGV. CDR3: CASSLGDYTDTQFF. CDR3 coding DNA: TGTGCCAGCAGCTTAGGCGATTACACAGATACGCAGTTCTTC.

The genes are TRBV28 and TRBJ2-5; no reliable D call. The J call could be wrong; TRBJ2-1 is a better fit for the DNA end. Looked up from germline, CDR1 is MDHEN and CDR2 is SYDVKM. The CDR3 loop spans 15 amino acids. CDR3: CASSLGRSSYNEQFF. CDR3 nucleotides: TGTGCCAGCAGTTTAGGGCGGAGCTCCTACAATGAGCAGTTCTTC.

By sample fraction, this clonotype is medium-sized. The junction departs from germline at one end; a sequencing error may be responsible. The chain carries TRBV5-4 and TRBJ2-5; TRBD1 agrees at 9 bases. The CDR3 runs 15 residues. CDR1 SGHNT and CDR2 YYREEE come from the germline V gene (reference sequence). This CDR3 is CASSFYRGHQETQYF. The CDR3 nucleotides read TGCGCCAGCAGCTTTTACAGGGGGCATCAAGAGACCCAGTACTTC.

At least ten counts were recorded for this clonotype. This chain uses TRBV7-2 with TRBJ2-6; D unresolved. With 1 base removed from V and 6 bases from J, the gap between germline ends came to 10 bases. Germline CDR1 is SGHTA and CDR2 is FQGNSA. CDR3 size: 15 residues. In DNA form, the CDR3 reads TGTGCCAGCAGCTTAGGGCTAAGTGTGGCCAACGTCCTGACTTTC. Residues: CASSLGLSVANVLTF.

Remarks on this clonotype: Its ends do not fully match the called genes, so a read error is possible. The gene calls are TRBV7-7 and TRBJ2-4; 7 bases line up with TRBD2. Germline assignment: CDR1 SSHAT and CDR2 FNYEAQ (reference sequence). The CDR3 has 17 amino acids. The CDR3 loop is CVSSLNGGRAGTDTQYF. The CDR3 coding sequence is TGTGTCAGCAGCTTAAATGGGGGGAGGGCCGGTACAGATACGCAGTACTTC.

The CDR3 coding sequence is TGTGCCAGCAGCCCTAGCCCTAGCGGGAGGGCCATCAATGAGCAGTTCTTC. Translating it yields CASSPSPSGRAINEQFF. The chain has TRBV7-6 and TRBJ2-7; 12 nucleotides align to TRBD2. The end of the DNA aligns better with TRBJ2-1, so the J call may be wrong. CDR3 size: 17 residues. Germline values: CDR1 SGHVS, CDR2 FNYEAQ.

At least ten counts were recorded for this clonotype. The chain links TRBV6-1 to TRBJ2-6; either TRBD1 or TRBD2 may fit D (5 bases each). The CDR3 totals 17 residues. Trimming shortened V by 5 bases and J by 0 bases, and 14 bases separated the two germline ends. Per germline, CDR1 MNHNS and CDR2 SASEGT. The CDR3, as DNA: TGTGCCAGCAGTTATTCAGGGAGTTCCTCTGGGGCCAACGTCCTGACTTTC. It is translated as CASSYSGSSSGANVLTF.

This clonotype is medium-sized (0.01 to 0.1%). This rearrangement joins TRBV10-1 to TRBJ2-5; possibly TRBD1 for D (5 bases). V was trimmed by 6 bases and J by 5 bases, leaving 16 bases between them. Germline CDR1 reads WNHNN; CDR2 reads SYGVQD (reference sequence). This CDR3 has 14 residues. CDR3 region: CASSPGSTGETQYF. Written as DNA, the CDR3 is TGCGCCAGCAGCCCAGGGTCAACCGGGGAGACCCAGTACTTC.

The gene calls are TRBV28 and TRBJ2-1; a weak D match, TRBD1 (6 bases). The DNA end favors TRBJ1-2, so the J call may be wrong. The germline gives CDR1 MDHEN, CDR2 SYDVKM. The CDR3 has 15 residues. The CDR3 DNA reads TGTGCCAGCAGACTTGGTGGGGGGCTGGTAAATGGCTACACCTTC. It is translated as CASRLGGGLVNGYTF.

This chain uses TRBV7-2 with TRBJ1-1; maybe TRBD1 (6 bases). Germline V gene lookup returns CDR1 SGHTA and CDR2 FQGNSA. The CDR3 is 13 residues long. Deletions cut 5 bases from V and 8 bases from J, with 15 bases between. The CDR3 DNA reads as TGTGCCAGCAGCCCCTCAGGAGGGGGGGAAGCTTTCTTT. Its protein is CASSPSGGGEAFF.

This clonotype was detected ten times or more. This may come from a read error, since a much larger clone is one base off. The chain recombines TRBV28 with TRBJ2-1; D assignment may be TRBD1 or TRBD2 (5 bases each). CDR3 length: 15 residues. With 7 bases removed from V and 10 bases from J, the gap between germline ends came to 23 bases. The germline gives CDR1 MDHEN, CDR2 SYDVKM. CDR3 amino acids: CASIRGGSKVHEQFF. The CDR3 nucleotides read TGTGCCAGCATCCGGGGCGGCTCTAAGGTCCACGAGCAGTTCTTC.

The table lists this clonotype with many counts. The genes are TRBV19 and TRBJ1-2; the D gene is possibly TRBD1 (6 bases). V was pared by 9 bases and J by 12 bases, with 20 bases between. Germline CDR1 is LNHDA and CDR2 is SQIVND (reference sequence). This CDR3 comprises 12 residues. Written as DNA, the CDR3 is TGTGCCAGCGGCCCGGGACAAAGACGGAACACCTTC. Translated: CASGPGQRRNTF.

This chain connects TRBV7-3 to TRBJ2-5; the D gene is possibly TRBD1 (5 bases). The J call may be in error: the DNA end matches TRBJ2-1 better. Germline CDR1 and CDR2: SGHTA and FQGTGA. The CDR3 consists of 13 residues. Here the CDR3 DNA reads TGTGCCAGCGACAGACCTACCTACAATGAGCAGTTCTTC. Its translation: CASDRPTYNEQFF.